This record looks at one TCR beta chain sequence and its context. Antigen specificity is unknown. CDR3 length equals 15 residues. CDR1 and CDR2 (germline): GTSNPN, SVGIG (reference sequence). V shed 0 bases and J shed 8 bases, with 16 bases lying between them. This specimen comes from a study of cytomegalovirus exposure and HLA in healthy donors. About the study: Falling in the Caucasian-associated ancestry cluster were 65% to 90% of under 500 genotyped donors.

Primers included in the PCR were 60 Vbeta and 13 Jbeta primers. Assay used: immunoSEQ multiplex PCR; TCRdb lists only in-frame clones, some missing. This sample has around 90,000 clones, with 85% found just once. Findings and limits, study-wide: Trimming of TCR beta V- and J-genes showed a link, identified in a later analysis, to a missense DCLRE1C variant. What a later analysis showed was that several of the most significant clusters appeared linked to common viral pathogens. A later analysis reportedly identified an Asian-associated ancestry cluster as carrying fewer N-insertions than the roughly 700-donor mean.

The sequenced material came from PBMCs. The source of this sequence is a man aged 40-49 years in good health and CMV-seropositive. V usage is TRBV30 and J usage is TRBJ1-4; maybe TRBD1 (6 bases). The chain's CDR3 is CAWSVVAGVGEKLFF. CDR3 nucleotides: TGTGCCTGGAGTGTAGTGGCAGGGGTGGGGGAAAAACTGTTTTTT.